This T cell receptor (beta chain) was recovered during a study of glioma-infiltrating T cells. At least ten counts were recorded for this clonotype. Using RNA template, CDR3s of TCR alpha and beta were amplified with iRepertoire arm-PCR. Using its own MiXCR run on the multiplex PCR reads, TCRdb lists one record per CDR3 protein. The sample includes approximately 120,000 distinct CDR3 sequences, less than 30% of them seen just once. The ends lost 3 bases at V and 1 base at J; junction bases unmatched: 3. The CDR3 has 16 residues. Looked up from germline, CDR1 is MNHNS and CDR2 is SASEGT. The V call is TRBV6-1, the J call TRBJ2-1; 10 bases line up with TRBD1. Sequencing used glioma tissue, nonneoplastic brain tissue, or PBMCs (not recorded which). The TCR sequence derives from a human donor with low-grade glioma or glioblastoma, undergoing nonglioma brain surgery, or in good health (not recorded which). The chain's CDR3 is CASSDRTGGSYNEQFF. The CDR3 DNA follows: TGTGCCAGCAGTGACCGGACAGGGGGGTCCTACAATGAGCAGTTCTTC.